The present TCR beta chain was sequenced within a study of cytomegalovirus exposure and HLA in healthy donors. Germline CDR1 is SGHRS and CDR2 is YFSETQ. The CDR3 extends over 16 amino acids. Trimming left V 0 bases short and J 2 bases short, with 12 bases between. The PCR ran on 60 Vbeta and 13 Jbeta primers. This table comes from immunoSEQ multiplex PCR, and its TCRdb copy is limited to in-frame clones, with some not included. The sample yields 95,000 to 150,000 clones, about 73% seen once. The rearrangement uses TRBV5-1 and TRBJ1-3, with a weak D call TRBD1 (5 bases). The receptor's source is a woman aged 45 to 65 in good health and CMV-seropositive. Sequencing input: PBMCs. Here the CDR3 DNA reads TGCGCCAGCAGCTTGGATATAGGGGTGGCTGGAAACACCATATATTTT. Its protein product is CASSLDIGVAGNTIYF. Full variable domain (rest looked up from reference TRBV5-1 and TRBJ1-3): KAGVTQTPRYLIKTRGQQVTLSCSPISGHRSVSWYQQTPGQGLQFLFEYFSETQRNKGNFPGRFSGRQFSNSRSEMNVSTLELGDSALYLCASSLDIGVAGNTIYFGEGSWLTVV.